The rows below give T cell receptor beta chains drawn from one sample of a study of Ad26.COV2.S vaccination and SARS-CoV-2 variants. TCRdb's copy holds only in-frame clones and misses some; the assay was immunoSEQ multiplex PCR. Here the sample spans around 450,000 clones, more than 75% being singletons. Here the sequenced sample was peripheral blood, taken in a trial of Ad26.COV2.S vaccine versus placebo. These receptors all stem from a person aged 18-60 years who received the Ad26.COV2.S COVID-19 vaccine or a placebo. Both conserved end residues are trimmed from each CDR3. Each record gives: J gene, V gene, CDR3 length, CDR3 protein.

TRBJ2-2 TRBV11-2 11 ASSFTDTGELF
TRBJ1-5 TRBV20-1 10 SASRGFQPQH
TRBJ2-2 TRBV6-1 12 ASSDLPNTGELF
TRBJ1-2 TRBV6-2/TRBV6-3 11 ASSYSERYGYT
TRBJ1-2 TRBV18 14 ASSPGEGQGASGYT
TRBJ2-3 TRBV24-1 13 ATSGLDGRIDTQY
TRBJ2-7 TRBV5-4 13 ASSPTGGRTYEQY
TRBJ1-2 TRBV30 11 AWNGIVRYGYT
TRBJ1-4 TRBV30 13 AWSPGTASNEKLF
TRBJ1-1 TRBV5-1 11 ASSSQGNTEAF
TRBJ2-7 TRBV3-1/TRBV3-2 11 ATKGSGAYEQY
TRBJ1-6 TRBV9 13 ASSESRQGNSPLH
TRBJ2-1 TRBV9 12 ASNSGLLSYEQF